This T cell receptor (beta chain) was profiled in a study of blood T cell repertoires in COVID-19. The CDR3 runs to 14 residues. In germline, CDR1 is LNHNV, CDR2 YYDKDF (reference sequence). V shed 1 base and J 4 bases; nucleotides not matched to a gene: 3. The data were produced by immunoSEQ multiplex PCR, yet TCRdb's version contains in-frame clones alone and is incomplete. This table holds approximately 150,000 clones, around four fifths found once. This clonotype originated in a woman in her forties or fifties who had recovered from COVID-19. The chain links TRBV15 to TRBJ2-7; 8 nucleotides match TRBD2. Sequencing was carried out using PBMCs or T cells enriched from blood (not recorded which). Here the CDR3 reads CATSRVGLAYEQYF. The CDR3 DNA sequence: TGTGCCACCAGCAGAGTCGGACTAGCTTACGAGCAGTACTTC.